The 18 T cell receptor beta chains listed next were all sequenced from one sample in a study of blood T cell repertoires in COVID-19. Using immunoSEQ multiplex PCR, the repertoire was profiled, and TCRdb retains in-frame clones only, with some absent. The table includes a few hundred thousand clones, more than 70% detected once. Sequenced sample: PBMCs or T cells enriched from blood (not recorded which). The receptors were sampled from a man between 40 and 49 years old in a cohort exposed to, infected with or recovered from COVID-19 (not recorded which).

This chain links TRBV25-1 with TRBJ1-5; tentative D call: TRBD1 (6 bases). Trimming shortened V by 2 bases and J by 3 bases, and 20 bases separated the two germline ends. The CDR3 length is 18 residues. The germline gives CDR1 MGHDK, CDR2 SYGVNS. The DNA for the CDR3 is TGTGCCAGCAGTGAAGACTGCAGGGGTCGATACCTCAATCAGCCCCAGCATTTT. Its protein is CASSEDCRGRYLNQPQHF.

This sequence joins TRBV30 and TRBJ2-3, with 11 positions matching TRBD2. The germline V gene encodes CDR1 GTSNPN and CDR2 SVGIG (reference sequence). CDR3 length: 15 residues. V dropped 3 bases and J dropped 4; count of bases not matched to a gene: 6. This CDR3 reads CAWSLAGGGPDTQYF. CDR3 nucleotide sequence: TGTGCCTGGAGCTTAGCGGGAGGGGGACCAGATACGCAGTATTTT.

J is TRBJ1-1 and V is TRBV5-1, with D hard to call. The V end lost 7 bases, the J end lost 3 bases, and 19 bases lay between the germline ends. Germline loops: CDR1 SGHRS, CDR2 YFSETQ. CDR3 length equals 15 residues. CDR3 coding DNA: TGCGCCAGCCGGAGGTCCGGGGATCCAGACACTGAAGCTTTCTTT. Protein sequence: CASRRSGDPDTEAFF.

The chain has TRBV30 and TRBJ1-6; 7 bases line up with TRBD1. With V trimmed by 1 base and J by 7 bases, 13 bases remained unmatched. The germline V gene has CDR1 GTSNPN and CDR2 SVGIG (reference sequence). CDR3 length: 17 amino acids. The CDR3 spells CAWSGQGLGLINSPLHF. The CDR3 coding sequence is TGTGCCTGGAGTGGACAGGGTCTTGGATTAATCAATTCACCCCTCCACTTT.

The chain couples TRBV7-6 to TRBJ1-2, with TRBD1 matching 7 bases. CDR1 and CDR2 (germline): SGHVS, FNYEAQ. This CDR3 is 15 amino acids long. Trimming took 2 bases from V and 4 from J; bases not matched to a gene: 7. Here the CDR3 DNA reads TGTGCCAGCAGCTTACGAGAAGGGGGCCCCTATGGCTACACCTTC. This gives the protein CASSLREGGPYGYTF.

This chain links TRBV29-1 with TRBJ2-7, with 8 bases aligning to TRBD2. Germline loops: CDR1 SQVTM, CDR2 ANQGSEA. With 6 bases clipped from V and 3 bases from J, the junction kept 13 bases outside the gene matches. The CDR3 runs 15 residues. The CDR3 DNA reads as TGCAGCGTCCAAGATCGCCTAGCGGGCTACTACGAGCAGTACTTC. Protein product: CSVQDRLAGYYEQYF.

The chain carries TRBV27 and TRBJ2-1, with D tentatively TRBD2 (6 bases). The CDR3 runs to 15 residues. Trimming cost V 3 bases and J 6 bases, with 15 bases left between them. CDR1 is MNHEY and CDR2 is SMNVEV in the germline V gene (reference sequence). This chain's CDR3 is CASSFDREIINEQFF. The DNA of the CDR3 is TGTGCCAGCAGTTTTGACCGGGAGATTATCAATGAGCAGTTCTTC.

The rearrangement links TRBV5-5 to TRBJ2-7; 7 positions match TRBD1. The CDR3 covers 18 residues. After removal of 0 bases from V and 3 bases from J, the junction contained 15 bases not matched to a gene. Per the germline V gene, CDR1 is SGHKS and CDR2 is YYEKEE (reference sequence). CDR3 nucleotide sequence: TGTGCCAGCAGCTTGGGGGTTTCGTCGGGACAGAGCCACTACGAGCAGTACTTC. Translating it yields CASSLGVSSGQSHYEQYF.

The chain couples TRBV2 to TRBJ1-3; 10 nucleotides agree with TRBD1. The CDR3 extends over 14 amino acids. Trimming took 6 bases from V and 4 from J; bases not matched to a gene: 3. Germline CDR1 reads SNHLY; CDR2 reads FYNNEI. This chain's CDR3 is CASSRQGAGNTIYF. CDR3 nucleotides: TGTGCCAGCAGCAGACAGGGGGCGGGAAACACCATATATTTT.

The rearrangement joins TRBV5-1 to TRBJ1-5; D remains ambiguous. V was shortened by 4 bases and J by 2 bases, with 10 bases between the two germline ends. Germline V CDR1 and CDR2: SGHRS, YFSETQ. This CDR3 has 14 amino acids. CDR3 nucleotide sequence: TGCGCCAGCAGCCCGGGTGGAGGCAATCAGCCCCAGCATTTT. It codes for CASSPGGGNQPQHF.

On this clone: Other nucleotide sequences in the sample specify the same CDR3. The chain couples TRBV27 to TRBJ2-1; D gene uncertain. CDR1 is MNHEY, CDR2 SMNVEV, per germline (reference sequence). V was cut by 6 bases and J by 0 bases, with 9 bases left in between. The CDR3 totals 14 residues. DNA of the CDR3: TGTGCCAGCAGCCAGGCCAGCTCCTACAATGAGCAGTTCTTC. Its protein is CASSQASSYNEQFF.

This chain joins TRBV18 and TRBJ2-1; 9 bases line up with TRBD2. J was trimmed by 5 bases and V by 3 bases; bases with no gene match: 5. The CDR3 is made up of 15 amino acids. The germline gives CDR1 KGHSH, CDR2 LQKENI. In DNA, the CDR3 is TGTGCCAGCTCACCGCGGACTAGCGAGAACAATGAGCAGTTCTTC. Its translation: CASSPRTSENNEQFF.

This chain connects TRBV27 to TRBJ1-6, with D hard to call. The CDR3 sequence is 13 residues long. Per the germline V gene, CDR1 is MNHEY and CDR2 is SMNVEV (reference sequence). The V end lost 1 base, the J end lost 8 bases, and 6 bases lay between the germline ends. CDR3 residues: CASSLYTYSPLHF. The CDR3 DNA reads TGTGCCAGCAGTTTATACACATATTCACCCCTCCACTTT.

This clone has ten or more counts. CDR3 DNA: TGTGCCAGTAGTATAGCCGGGATTAATGAGCAGTACTTC. It translates to CASSIAGINEQYF. The gene calls are TRBV19 and TRBJ2-7; TRBD2 is a possible D gene (5 bases). The germline gives CDR1 LNHDA, CDR2 SQIVND (reference sequence). Trimming removed 1 base from V and 7 bases from J, with 11 bases in between. This CDR3 has 13 residues. Supplemented by reference TRBV19 and TRBJ2-7, the full variable domain reads DGGITQSPKYLFRKEGQNVTLSCEQNLNHDAMYWYRQDPGQGLRLIYYSQIVNDFQKGDIAEGYSVSREKKESFPLTVTSAQKNPTAFYLCASSIAGINEQYFGPGTRLTVT.

V and J are TRBV28 and TRBJ1-5; no clear D gene. The V gene lost 1 base and the J gene lost 7 bases, with 17 bases spanning the gap. Germline V gene lookup returns CDR1 MDHEN and CDR2 SYDVKM. This CDR3 spans 16 amino acids. This chain's CDR3 is CASSLYRRPSDQPQHF. The CDR3 DNA reads TGTGCCAGCAGTTTATATCGCCGGCCCAGCGACCAGCCCCAGCATTTT.

The V call is TRBV19, the J call TRBJ2-7, with D uncertain. V lost 4 bases and J 3 bases, leaving 16 bases between the germline ends. This CDR3 has 15 residues. Germline assignment: CDR1 LNHDA and CDR2 SQIVND (reference sequence). The chain's CDR3 is CASSKMSFSRYEQYF. Here the CDR3 DNA reads TGTGCCAGTAGTAAAATGAGCTTTTCTCGCTACGAGCAGTACTTC.

The J gene is TRBJ1-5, the V gene TRBV2, with 12 bases that match TRBD1. There are 15 residues in the CDR3. The J segment lost 12 bases and the V segment lost 1 base, leaving 7 bases of the junction unmatched. Germline CDR1 SNHLY, CDR2 FYNNEI. The CDR3 loop is CASSEGRDRGRLQHF. The DNA of the CDR3 is TGTGCCAGCAGTGAAGGCCGGGACAGGGGGCGGCTCCAGCATTTT.

This chain uses TRBV5-4 with TRBJ1-6; TRBD1 matches at 9 bases. CDR1 and CDR2 from the germline V gene are SGHNT and YYREEE (reference sequence). The length of the CDR3 is 15 residues. After removal of 4 bases from V and 7 bases from J, the junction contained 6 bases not matched to a gene. The CDR3 is CASSPQGALNSPLHF. DNA for the CDR3: TGTGCCAGCAGCCCACAGGGGGCGTTGAATTCACCCCTCCACTTT.